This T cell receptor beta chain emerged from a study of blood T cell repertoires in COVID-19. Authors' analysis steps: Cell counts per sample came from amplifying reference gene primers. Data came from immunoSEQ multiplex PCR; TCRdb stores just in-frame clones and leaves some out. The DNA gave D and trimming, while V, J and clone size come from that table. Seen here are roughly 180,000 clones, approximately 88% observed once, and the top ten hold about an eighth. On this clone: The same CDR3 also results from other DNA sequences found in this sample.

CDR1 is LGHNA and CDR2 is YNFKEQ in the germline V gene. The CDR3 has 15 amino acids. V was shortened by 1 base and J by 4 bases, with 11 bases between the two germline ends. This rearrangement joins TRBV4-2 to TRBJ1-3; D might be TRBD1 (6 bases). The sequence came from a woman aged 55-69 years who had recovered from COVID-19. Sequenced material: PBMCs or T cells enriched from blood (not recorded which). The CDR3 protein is CASSQVTGAGNTIYF. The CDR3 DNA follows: TGTGCCAGCAGCCAAGTGACAGGAGCCGGAAACACCATATATTTT.